The next 15 T cell receptor beta chains were all read from a single sample in a study of CD8 T cells in Susac syndrome. A quantity of roughly 0.5 to 1 ug RNA underwent reverse transcription using random hexamers. TCRdb fed the immunoSEQ multiplex PCR reads into MiXCR, producing one record per CDR3 protein. The sample includes 160,000 or so distinct CDR3 sequences, around 92% of them seen just once. Sequenced sample: CD4+ T cells from PBMCs. The receptor source for this set is a human donor in good health.

The CDR3 sequence is CASSYGTGRNIQYF. The CDR3 DNA follows: TGTGCCAGCAGCTACGGGACAGGGAGAAACATTCAGTACTTC. This chain uses TRBV7-2 with TRBJ2-4; 9 bases are a match to TRBD1. This CDR3 is 14 amino acids long. Trimming at V came to 4 bases and at J to 6 bases, leaving 4 bases not matched to a gene. Per the germline V gene, CDR1 is SGHTA and CDR2 is FQGNSA.

This chain joins TRBV3-1 and TRBJ2-7; D may be TRBD1 or TRBD2 (5 bases each). Germline V gene sequence: CDR1 LGHDT, CDR2 YNNKEL (reference sequence). CDR3 length: 15 residues. V lost 3 bases to trimming and J lost 6 bases, with 18 bases between them. CDR3 nucleotides: TGTGCCAGCAGCCAGGGATGGGGACGGGATGGCGAGCAGTACTTC. Residues: CASSQGWGRDGEQYF.

J is TRBJ2-7 and V is TRBV12-3 or TRBV12-4; no firm D call. The CDR3 extends over 14 amino acids. Trimming cost V 2 bases and J 0 bases, with 8 bases left between them. The CDR3 protein is CASSLTRFSYEQYF. The CDR3 DNA reads as TGTGCCAGCAGTTTAACGCGGTTCTCCTACGAGCAGTACTTC.

The chain combines TRBV7-2 with TRBJ2-5, with D perhaps TRBD1 (6 bases). Trimming left V 5 bases short and J 5 bases short, with 12 bases between. The CDR3 has 13 amino acids. Germline-derived CDR1 and CDR2 are SGHTA and FQGNSA. CDR3 residues: CASSLWDTETQYF. CDR3 DNA sequence: TGTGCCAGCAGCCTGTGGGACACTGAGACCCAGTACTTC.

DNA for the CDR3: TGCGCCAGCAGCTTGAGAAGTGAGCAGTTCTTC. Its protein is CASSLRSEQFF. This rearrangement joins TRBV5-1 to TRBJ2-1; D is unresolved. The CDR3 sequence is 11 residues long. From germline, CDR1 is SGHRS and CDR2 YFSETQ. The V and J ends lost 1 base and 9 bases respectively, with 5 bases between them.

The chain has TRBV6-5 and TRBJ1-2; 8 positions match TRBD1. Germline loops: CDR1 MNHEY, CDR2 SVGAGI. V was clipped by 6 bases and J by 6 bases; unmatched bases: 9. This CDR3 has 14 residues. CDR3 DNA: TGTGCCAGCAGGAGCGACAGGGGTTTTGATGGCTACACCTTC. Protein product: CASRSDRGFDGYTF.

The table lists this clonotype with a count of one. V is TRBV10-3 and J is TRBJ2-7; D possibly matches TRBD1 or TRBD2 (5 bases each). This CDR3 region has 13 residues. Germline V CDR1 and CDR2: ENHRY, SYGVKD. Trimming removed 7 bases at V and 0 bases at J, with 10 bases between. The CDR3 DNA reads as TGTGCCATCACTGCTGGGGGCTCCTACGAGCAGTACTTC. It codes for CAITAGGSYEQYF.

The chain couples TRBV12-3 or TRBV12-4 to TRBJ2-2, with D unresolved. This CDR3 spans 11 amino acids. V was shortened by 3 bases and J by 6 bases, with 2 bases between the two germline ends. The CDR3 DNA reads as TGTGCCAGCAGTTTGTCCGGGGAGCTGTTTTTT. This gives the protein CASSLSGELFF.

This clonotype has a handful of counts. This chain joins TRBV12-3 or TRBV12-4 and TRBJ1-2, with TRBD1 identical over 9 bases. V dropped 7 bases and J dropped 4; count of bases not matched to a gene: 7. The CDR3 is 14 residues long. The CDR3 DNA sequence: TGTGCCAGCACCCCGGGACAGGGAGGCTATGGCTACACCTTC. This codes for CASTPGQGGYGYTF.

The chain carries TRBV7-2 and TRBJ2-3, with 10 bases fitting TRBD2. V gave up 2 bases and J gave up 6 bases; unmatched junction bases: 11. Per the germline V gene, CDR1 is SGHTA and CDR2 is FQGNSA. The CDR3 spans 17 residues. Written as DNA, the CDR3 is TGTGCCAGCAGCTTATTTAGGACAGCGGGAGGGAAGGATACGCAGTATTTT. Translated, it gives CASSLFRTAGGKDTQYF.

The chain couples TRBV28 to TRBJ2-2, with D hard to call. CDR3 size: 16 residues. Germline loops: CDR1 MDHEN, CDR2 SYDVKM. Trimming stripped 6 bases from V and 0 bases from J, with 14 bases between. The CDR3 loop reads CASSNRPPPNTGELFF. The DNA of the CDR3 is TGTGCCAGCAGCAATAGACCCCCTCCGAACACCGGGGAGCTGTTTTTT.

V and J are TRBV6-2 or TRBV6-3 and TRBJ2-7; D unresolved. Trimming stripped 7 bases from V and 5 bases from J, with 12 bases between. The length of the CDR3 is 12 residues. In germline, CDR1 is MNHEY, CDR2 SVGEGT. CDR3 nucleotide sequence: TGTGCCAGCAACTTCCGGAATCACGAGCAGTACTTC. Protein: CASNFRNHEQYF.

The rearrangement links TRBV7-6 to TRBJ2-2; TRBD2 might be the D (6 bases). The CDR3 runs 15 residues. CDR1 is SGHVS, CDR2 FNYEAQ, per germline. V dropped 2 bases and J dropped 3 bases, with 10 bases sitting between them. CDR3: CASSLISGYTGELFF. In DNA, the CDR3 is TGTGCCAGCAGCTTAATTAGCGGTTACACCGGGGAGCTGTTTTTT.

The rearrangement joins TRBV20-1 to TRBJ2-5; no reliable D call. This CDR3 is 11 amino acids long. CDR1 and CDR2 from the germline V gene are DFQATT and SNEGSKA (reference sequence). V lost 6 bases, J lost 5 bases, and 10 bases lay in between. The CDR3 region has the DNA TGCAGTGCCCTCCATCGGGAGACCCAGTACTTC. It translates to CSALHRETQYF.

The rearrangement joins TRBV27 to TRBJ2-5, with TRBD2 identical over 10 bases. Germline assignment: CDR1 MNHEY and CDR2 SMNVEV (reference sequence). V lost 5 bases to trimming and J lost 4 bases; unmatched junction nucleotides: 4. The CDR3 runs to 14 residues. CDR3 nucleotides: TGTGCCAGCAGTAGCGGGGGGGCCGGAGAGACCCAGTACTTC. Protein product: CASSSGGAGETQYF.